These 32 T cell receptor beta chains share one sample of origin, sequenced in a study of patients and donors after allogeneic stem cell transplantation. MiXCR, run by TCRdb on the RT-PCR reads, gives a single entry per CDR3 protein. The sample lists some 960,000 distinct CDR3 sequences, around 17% seen once, with 6% in the top ten. Sequencing was performed on blood, either unsorted or a sorted T cell fraction (not recorded which). These receptor sequences come from a human donor who was either an allogeneic HSCT recipient or a stem cell or donor lymphocyte infusion donor (not recorded which). It is not recorded whose cells these are; they may come from a transplant donor.

Only a few counts were recorded for this clonotype. This rearrangement joins TRBV11-1 to TRBJ2-4, with D possibly being TRBD2 (6 bases). There are 18 residues in the CDR3. The V and J ends lost 2 bases and 0 bases respectively, with 17 bases between them. Germline lookup yields CDR1 SGHAT and CDR2 FQDESV (reference sequence). This chain's CDR3 is CASSLFPRGNLAKNIQYF. Written as DNA, the CDR3 is TGTGCCAGCAGCTTATTCCCCCGGGGGAATTTAGCCAAAAACATTCAGTACTTC.

The sample holds a few counts of this clonotype. This chain connects TRBV6-4 to TRBJ1-3, with TRBD1 as a possible D gene (6 bases). The V end was cut by 1 base, the J end by 2 bases, with 9 bases between. Germline CDR1 and CDR2: MRHNA and SNTAGT. The CDR3 is 15 residues long. CDR3 coding DNA: TGTGCCAGCAGTGACTGGACAGCGGCTGGAAACACCATATATTTT. As protein: CASSDWTAAGNTIYF.

This clonotype has a handful of counts. The V and J genes are TRBV7-9 and TRBJ2-7; TRBD1 or TRBD2 may be the D gene (5 bases each). Deletions cut 5 bases from V and 2 bases from J, with 13 bases between. This CDR3 has 14 residues. Germline V CDR1 and CDR2: SEHNR, FQNEAQ (reference sequence). This chain's CDR3 is CASSEGRAPYEQYF. In nucleotides, the CDR3 is TGTGCCAGCAGCGAGGGACGCGCGCCCTACGAGCAGTACTTC.

The rearrangement uses TRBV24-1 and TRBJ2-5; 9 nucleotides line up with TRBD1. CDR3 length: 21 residues. The V and J ends lost 3 bases and 2 bases, in that order; junction bases with no gene match: 21. Germline V gene data show CDR1 as KGHDR and CDR2 as SFDVKD. The CDR3 spells CATSDLKRTGASARPQETQYF. CDR3 in DNA: TGTGCCACCAGTGATCTAAAAAGGACAGGGGCTAGCGCCAGACCTCAAGAGACCCAGTACTTC.

In its sample, this clonotype was seen a few times. The chain couples TRBV5-4 to TRBJ2-7; D ambiguous. V gave up 3 bases and J gave up 6 bases, with 19 bases separating them. The germline V gene encodes CDR1 SGHNT and CDR2 YYREEE (reference sequence). The CDR3 sequence is 15 residues long. CDR3 loop: CASSWLKIPMGEQYF. The CDR3 DNA reads as TGTGCCAGCAGCTGGCTGAAGATCCCGATGGGCGAGCAGTACTTC.

This sequence joins TRBV29-1 and TRBJ2-7; either TRBD1 or TRBD2 may fit D (5 bases each). The ends were cut back, 6 bases at V and 5 bases at J, with 26 bases in the middle. This CDR3 region has 16 residues. From germline, CDR1 is SQVTM and CDR2 ANQGSEA. For the CDR3, the DNA is TGCAGCGTCGCTTTTCCCGCGGGCAGGGATGGTAACGAGCAGTACTTC. Protein product: CSVAFPAGRDGNEQYF.

The genes are TRBV10-3 and TRBJ1-1; D unresolved. With 6 bases removed from V and 7 bases from J, the gap between germline ends came to 12 bases. CDR1 and CDR2 (germline): ENHRY, SYGVKD. The CDR3 spans 12 residues. CDR3 residues: CAIRAQGVEAFF. The CDR3 nucleotides are TGTGCCATCAGGGCCCAAGGTGTTGAAGCTTTCTTT.

This clonotype was counted a few times. The chain recombines TRBV6-1 with TRBJ1-6; D not resolved. The germline V and J ends were trimmed by 6 bases and 4 bases, with 10 bases remaining between them. CDR3 length: 14 amino acids. Germline loops: CDR1 MNHNS, CDR2 SASEGT. The CDR3 sequence is CASRWTEYNSPLHF. As DNA, the CDR3 is TGTGCCAGCAGATGGACGGAATATAATTCACCCCTCCACTTT.

This clonotype was seen more than once but under ten times. The gene calls are TRBV27 and TRBJ1-2; 8 nucleotides match TRBD1. The CDR3 has 16 amino acids. With 9 bases clipped from V and 3 bases from J, the junction kept 15 bases outside the gene matches. From germline, CDR1 is MNHEY and CDR2 SMNVEV (reference sequence). The CDR3: CASRVRTGLRDYGYTF. Here the CDR3 DNA reads TGTGCCAGTCGAGTTCGGACAGGGCTGCGGGACTATGGCTACACCTTC.

This clonotype was observed a few times. The chain has TRBV20-1 and TRBJ2-3; TRBD2 matches 11 bases. This CDR3 region has 16 residues. The germline V gene encodes CDR1 DFQATT and CDR2 SNEGSKA (reference sequence). Germline trimming cut 6 bases from V and 5 bases from J; bases unmatched to any gene: 13. This CDR3 reads CSAEWASGRKEDTQYF. Here the CDR3 DNA reads TGCAGTGCCGAATGGGCTAGCGGGAGGAAAGAAGATACGCAGTATTTT.

The genes are TRBV18 and TRBJ1-5; the D is unclear. CDR3 length: 14 residues. The germline V gene encodes CDR1 KGHSH and CDR2 LQKENI. The V end was cut by 6 bases, the J end by 9 bases, with 18 bases between. DNA for the CDR3: TGTGCCAGCTCGGCGACGGACGGCATACGGCCCCAGCATTTT. It translates to CASSATDGIRPQHF. Filled out from reference TRBV18 and TRBJ1-5, the complete variable domain reads NAGVMQNPRHLVRRRGQEARLRCSPMKGHSHVYWYRQLPEEGLKFMVYLQKENIIDESGMPKERFSAEFPKEGPSILRIQQVVRGDSAAYFCASSATDGIRPQHFGDGTRLSIL.

This clonotype was counted a few times. This chain uses TRBV7-8 with TRBJ2-5; D is possibly TRBD2 (5 bases). Germline V gene sequence: CDR1 SGHVS, CDR2 FQNEAQ. This CDR3 has 16 amino acids. Trimming pared 0 bases from V and 5 bases from J, leaving 16 bases between. The CDR3 spells CASSLAGEAPEETQYF. The CDR3 DNA reads TGTGCCAGCAGCTTAGCGGGAGAGGCACCTGAGGAGACCCAGTACTTC.

CDR3 in amino acids: CASSLRQGEIAQYF. The CDR3 DNA reads TGTGCCAGCAGCCTAAGGCAGGGGGAGATCGCGCAGTATTTT. This chain connects TRBV7-2 to TRBJ2-3, with 7 bases that match TRBD1. The CDR3 is 14 residues long. V lost 5 bases, J lost 10 bases, and 12 bases stayed unmatched. Germline V lookup: CDR1 SGHTA, CDR2 FQGNSA.

This clonotype was seen a handful of times. The rearrangement joins TRBV5-1 to TRBJ2-6, with D possibly TRBD2 on 5 matching bases. The germline gives CDR1 SGHRS, CDR2 YFSETQ. Between the trimmed V and J ends, which lost 4 bases and 1 base, there was a span of 18 bases. CDR3 length: 18 residues. CDR3 sequence: CASSLMDFRTSGANVLTF. The CDR3 DNA is TGCGCCAGCAGCCTGATGGACTTCCGAACTTCTGGGGCCAACGTCCTGACTTTC. The complete variable domain, with remaining parts taken from reference TRBV5-1 and TRBJ2-6, reads KAGVTQTPRYLIKTRGQQVTLSCSPISGHRSVSWYQQTPGQGLQFLFEYFSETQRNKGNFPGRFSGRQFSNSRSEMNVSTLELGDSALYLCASSLMDFRTSGANVLTFGAGSRLTVL.

V gene TRBV18 combines with J gene TRBJ2-7, with 10 bases identical to TRBD1. The CDR3 loop spans 16 amino acids. V shed 5 bases and J 6 bases; nucleotides not matched to a gene: 13. Germline CDR1 is KGHSH and CDR2 is LQKENI. CDR3 sequence reads: CASSAVSGTGVSEQYF. The CDR3 coding sequence is TGTGCCAGCTCAGCTGTATCCGGGACAGGGGTGTCCGAGCAGTACTTC.

The chain joins TRBV6-1 to TRBJ2-2; D is unresolved. Between the trimmed V and J ends, which lost 1 base and 6 bases, there was a span of 9 bases. Germline lookup yields CDR1 MNHNS and CDR2 SASEGT. The CDR3 is 14 residues long. This CDR3 reads CASSEGPGPGELFF. DNA for the CDR3: TGTGCCAGCAGTGAAGGCCCCGGCCCCGGGGAGCTGTTTTTT.

The CDR3 nucleotides read TGTGCCAGCAGCTTGGGGGGGACGGGGTCGGGAGAAGCTTTCTTT. Its protein is CASSLGGTGSGEAFF. V is TRBV5-4 and J is TRBJ1-1; weak D call: TRBD1 (5 bases). V lost 0 bases and J lost 8, with 17 bases in between. This CDR3 contains 15 residues. Germline values: CDR1 SGHNT, CDR2 YYREEE (reference sequence).

V is TRBV20-1 and J is TRBJ1-3; the D is unclear. There are 15 residues in the CDR3. Germline V lookup: CDR1 DFQATT, CDR2 SNEGSKA (reference sequence). V lost 5 bases, J lost 2 bases, and 16 bases lay in between. CDR3 sequence reads: CSAVPGIRAGNTIYF. The CDR3 DNA follows: TGCAGTGCTGTTCCGGGAATAAGGGCTGGAAACACCATATATTTT.

This clonotype has just a few counts. V and J are TRBV3-1 and TRBJ2-5; 8 bases fit TRBD2. V lost 6 bases and J lost 4; bases outside the gene matches: 7. Germline V gene data show CDR1 as LGHDT and CDR2 as YNNKEL (reference sequence). This CDR3 spans 14 amino acids. CDR3 residues: CASRFSGKGETQYF. The CDR3 nucleotides are TGTGCCAGCAGATTTAGCGGGAAGGGAGAGACCCAGTACTTC.

The chain links TRBV5-1 to TRBJ2-1; D unresolved. From germline, CDR1 is SGHRS and CDR2 YFSETQ. The CDR3 runs to 11 residues. V lost 7 bases to trimming and J lost 7 bases, with 9 bases between them. The chain's CDR3 is CASQERNEQFF. The CDR3 DNA follows: TGCGCCAGCCAGGAAAGGAATGAGCAGTTCTTC.

The rearrangement uses TRBV6-2 or TRBV6-3 and TRBJ1-1; D gene unclear. Germline assignment: CDR1 MNHEY and CDR2 SVGEGT. V was pared by 7 bases and J by 4 bases, with 7 bases between. The CDR3 length is 11 residues. The CDR3 here is CASTRSTEAFF. CDR3 sequence (DNA): TGTGCCAGCACACGGAGCACTGAAGCTTTCTTT.

This clonotype was seen more than once but under ten times. The chain employs TRBV20-1 and TRBJ2-1; the match to TRBD2 covers 9 bases. V lost 4 bases and J lost 5; bases outside the gene matches: 12. Germline V gives CDR1 DFQATT, CDR2 SNEGSKA (reference sequence). This CDR3 is built from 16 residues. The CDR3 is CSANNLAGLFHNEQFF. The CDR3 DNA reads TGCAGTGCTAACAATCTAGCGGGGTTGTTCCACAATGAGCAGTTCTTC.

This clonotype showed up many times. One junction end does not reproduce the germline sequence, and a read error may be involved. The chain carries TRBV4-3 and TRBJ2-7; 12 bases match TRBD1. This CDR3 region has 16 residues. In germline, CDR1 is LGHNA, CDR2 YSLEER. The CDR3 bases are TGCGCCAGCAGCCAAGTTTGGGGACAGGGGGCCTATGAGCAGTACTTC. Protein sequence: CASSQVWGQGAYEQYF.

This clonotype was counted a few times. The chain employs TRBV20-1 and TRBJ2-3; D not resolved. The CDR3 has 14 residues. Germline V gives CDR1 DFQATT, CDR2 SNEGSKA (reference sequence). Trimming removed 7 bases from V and 1 base from J, with 15 bases in between. The CDR3 here is CSVCSSTRTDTQYF. CDR3 in DNA: TGCAGTGTTTGTTCCAGCACTCGCACAGATACGCAGTATTTT.

In the case of this clonotype: The CDR3 ends on some other residue instead of the conserved phenylalanine or tryptophan, so this is likely a read error. The chain is built from TRBV5-1 and TRBJ1-1; perhaps TRBD1 as D (6 bases). Trimming removed 6 bases from V and 8 bases from J, with 11 bases in between. The CDR3 spans 11 residues. Looked up from germline, CDR1 is SGHRS and CDR2 is YFSETQ. The CDR3 region is CASMAGTEAFY. Written as DNA, the CDR3 is TGCGCCAGCATGGCGGGGACAGAAGCTTTCTAT.

In its sample, this clonotype was seen a few times. The gene calls are TRBV7-2 and TRBJ1-5, with D possibly being TRBD1 (5 bases). CDR1 is SGHTA, CDR2 FQGNSA, per germline. This CDR3 is built from 14 residues. Trimming took off 4 bases at V and 9 bases at J, with 16 bases between the two ends. In nucleotides, the CDR3 is TGTGCCAGCAGCTCCCAAAGGGGATTTCGGCCCCAGCATTTT. Its translation: CASSSQRGFRPQHF.

This clonotype was counted only a few times. The CDR3 region has the DNA TGTGCCAGCAGCTTAACCGATTATTCTAGCGGTGAGGGCTCCTACAATGAGCAGTTCTTC. It encodes CASSLTDYSSGEGSYNEQFF. The chain recombines TRBV11-2 with TRBJ2-1; 7 nucleotides align to TRBD2. Germline V gene data show CDR1 as SGHAT and CDR2 as FQNNGV. This CDR3 comprises 20 residues. Trimming took 2 bases from V and 0 from J; bases not matched to a gene: 16.

This clonotype has only a few counts. The rearrangement uses TRBV5-1 and TRBJ2-3; 7 nucleotides agree with TRBD2. Per the germline V gene, CDR1 is SGHRS and CDR2 is YFSETQ. With 1 base clipped from V and 2 bases from J, the junction kept 7 bases outside the gene matches. This CDR3 spans 16 amino acids. CDR3 region: CASSLSGASTTDTQYF. The CDR3 coding sequence is TGCGCCAGCAGCTTGAGCGGGGCTAGCACCACAGATACGCAGTATTTT.

This clonotype has only a few counts. The gene calls are TRBV9 and TRBJ2-1, with TRBD2 matching over 7 bases. V was pared by 2 bases and J by 15 bases, with 8 bases of the junction left unmatched. This CDR3 is built from 12 residues. Germline V lookup: CDR1 SGDLS, CDR2 YYNGEE. The CDR3 region has the DNA TGTGCCAGCAGCGTTATTAGCGGGCTTCCGTTCTTC. As protein: CASSVISGLPFF.

This clonotype has a handful of counts. The genes are TRBV6-1 and TRBJ2-5; TRBD1 agrees at 11 bases. The J segment lost 1 base and the V segment lost 6 bases, leaving 4 bases of the junction unmatched. Germline CDR1 is MNHNS and CDR2 is SASEGT. The CDR3 is made up of 15 amino acids. CDR3 coding DNA: TGTGCCAGCAGGGACAGGGGGCTAGGCCAAGAGACCCAGTACTTC. Translating it yields CASRDRGLGQETQYF.

This clonotype has just a few counts. The chain joins TRBV5-5 to TRBJ2-1, with 10 bases fitting TRBD2. The CDR3 is made up of 15 amino acids. J lost 6 bases, V lost 1 base, and 4 bases had no gene match. Germline-derived CDR1 and CDR2 are SGHKS and YYEKEE (reference sequence). CDR3 DNA sequence: TGTGCCAGCAGCTTGACTAGCGGGAAGGGCAATGAGCAGTTCTTC. It specifies CASSLTSGKGNEQFF.

This clonotype came up a few times. The chain combines TRBV6-2 or TRBV6-3 with TRBJ1-1; D may be TRBD1 (5 bases). Germline V CDR1 and CDR2: MNHEY, SVGEGT. V gave up 0 bases and J gave up 6 bases, with 14 bases separating them. The CDR3 is 15 amino acids. CDR3 protein: CASSYSRGRLAEAFF. As DNA, the CDR3 is TGTGCCAGCAGTTACTCGCGGGGGAGACTAGCTGAAGCTTTCTTT.